Each of the 18 T cell receptor beta chains below was sequenced from the same sample in a study of shared clonotypes between healthy human individuals. Produced via immunoSEQ multiplex PCR; TCRdb's table is partial and in-frame only. This sample yields hundreds of thousands of clones, of which around 96% are seen a single time; 0.06% belongs to the top ten. Sequencing input: naive CD4+ T cells sorted from blood. As for subset: CD45RA+ positively selected. The source is a woman aged 25 to 39 in good health.

This chain links TRBV7-9 with TRBJ2-1; TRBD2 matches at 9 bases. Germline-derived CDR1 and CDR2 are SEHNR and FQNEAQ (reference sequence). V was pared by 5 bases and J by 2 bases, with 7 bases of the junction left unmatched. The CDR3 is made up of 16 amino acids. The CDR3 nucleotides are TGTGCCAGCAGCCCGCGCGGGAGGGCAGCCTACAATGAGCAGTTCTTC. It yields the protein CASSPRGRAAYNEQFF.

The chain is built from TRBV19 and TRBJ2-5; TRBD1 matches at 7 bases. V was pared by 4 bases and J by 0 bases, with 8 bases of the junction left unmatched. This CDR3 region has 16 residues. CDR1 and CDR2 from the germline V gene are LNHDA and SQIVND (reference sequence). For the CDR3, the DNA is TGTGCCAGTAGTAAAGGGGGCGCCGGGGACCAAGAGACCCAGTACTTC. It encodes CASSKGGAGDQETQYF. Full variable domain (outside the CDR3, taken from reference TRBV19 and TRBJ2-5): DGGITQSPKYLFRKEGQNVTLSCEQNLNHDAMYWYRQDPGQGLRLIYYSQIVNDFQKGDIAEGYSVSREKKESFPLTVTSAQKNPTAFYLCASSKGGAGDQETQYFGPGTRLLVL.

The rearrangement links TRBV10-1 to TRBJ1-1, with D perhaps matching TRBD1 (5 bases). Germline V gene data show CDR1 as WNHNN and CDR2 as SYGVQD (reference sequence). This CDR3 spans 16 amino acids. The ends were cut back, 2 bases at V and 1 base at J, with 14 bases in the middle. The CDR3 DNA sequence: TGCGCCAGCAGTGAGCGAGGGGAGACGGCGAACACTGAAGCTTTCTTT. As protein: CASSERGETANTEAFF.

This chain uses TRBV7-2 with TRBJ2-2; perhaps TRBD2 as D (5 bases). The CDR3 spans 13 residues. Trimming pared 1 base from V and 6 bases from J, leaving 6 bases between. Per germline, CDR1 SGHTA and CDR2 FQGNSA. The CDR3, as DNA: TGTGCCAGCAGCTTAGTACTAGCCGGGGAGCTGTTTTTT. It codes for CASSLVLAGELFF.

V is TRBV5-1 and J is TRBJ2-5; 8 positions match TRBD2. CDR3 length: 16 amino acids. Looked up from germline, CDR1 is SGHRS and CDR2 is YFSETQ. Germline trimming cut 0 bases from V and 4 bases from J; bases unmatched to any gene: 8. Here the CDR3 DNA reads TGCGCCAGCAGCTTGGGAGTAGCGGGACCTAGAGAGACCCAGTACTTC. Protein sequence: CASSLGVAGPRETQYF. Full variable domain (missing parts from reference TRBV5-1 and TRBJ2-5): KAGVTQTPRYLIKTRGQQVTLSCSPISGHRSVSWYQQTPGQGLQFLFEYFSETQRNKGNFPGRFSGRQFSNSRSEMNVSTLELGDSALYLCASSLGVAGPRETQYFGPGTRLLVL.

The chain recombines TRBV5-1 with TRBJ1-1; 9 bases map to TRBD1. The CDR3 has 17 residues. With 4 bases clipped from V and 0 bases from J, the junction kept 10 bases outside the gene matches. Germline CDR1 SGHRS, CDR2 YFSETQ. The CDR3 sequence: CASSMGQGSGMNTEAFF. In DNA form, the CDR3 reads TGCGCCAGCAGCATGGGACAGGGATCGGGAATGAACACTGAAGCTTTCTTT. The full variable domain, rest sourced from reference TRBV5-1 and TRBJ1-1, is KAGVTQTPRYLIKTRGQQVTLSCSPISGHRSVSWYQQTPGQGLQFLFEYFSETQRNKGNFPGRFSGRQFSNSRSEMNVSTLELGDSALYLCASSMGQGSGMNTEAFFGQGTRLTVV.

In its sample, this clone was seen once. CDR3 DNA sequence: TGTGCCAGCTCACGCGCCGGGACAGGGGAATACGAGCAGTACTTC. Translated, it gives CASSRAGTGEYEQYF. The rearrangement uses TRBV18 and TRBJ2-7; 10 bases agree with TRBD1. Germline loops: CDR1 KGHSH, CDR2 LQKENI. The CDR3 has 15 residues. The V segment lost 4 bases and the J segment 4 bases; nucleotides outside the gene matches: 7.

This clone was seen only once. V usage is TRBV5-1 and J usage is TRBJ2-7; D might be TRBD2 (5 bases). Germline V gene data show CDR1 as SGHRS and CDR2 as YFSETQ. This CDR3 is built from 14 residues. Trimming removed 1 base at V and 4 bases at J, with 12 bases between. The DNA of the CDR3 is TGCGCCAGCAGCTTGAGGACTGGAGTATACGAGCAGTACTTC. It specifies CASSLRTGVYEQYF.

This chain connects TRBV9 to TRBJ2-5, with 7 bases matching TRBD1. In germline, CDR1 is SGDLS, CDR2 YYNGEE. Germline trimming cut 4 bases from V and 5 bases from J; bases unmatched to any gene: 8. The CDR3 extends over 14 amino acids. CDR3 in amino acids: CASSPGTVHETQYF. The CDR3 DNA reads as TGTGCCAGCAGCCCAGGGACAGTTCATGAGACCCAGTACTTC.

This clone was observed a single time. V and J are TRBV28 and TRBJ2-3; D might be TRBD1 (5 bases). This CDR3 has 14 amino acids. Germline assignment: CDR1 MDHEN and CDR2 SYDVKM. Trimming left V 3 bases short and J 10 bases short, with 17 bases between. CDR3 sequence reads: CASSLAGILPAQYF. Written as DNA, the CDR3 is TGTGCCAGCAGTTTGGCAGGGATCCTTCCAGCGCAGTATTTT.

This clone was seen a single time. This chain links TRBV5-5 with TRBJ1-5; 8 bases match TRBD1. The germline CDR1 and CDR2 sequences are SGHKS and YYEKEE (reference sequence). The CDR3 is made up of 15 amino acids. Unmatched junction bases numbered 6, after V lost 4 bases and J lost 3 bases. CDR3 loop: CASSRGQGFNQPQHF. In DNA, the CDR3 is TGTGCCAGCAGCCGAGGACAGGGCTTCAATCAGCCCCAGCATTTT.

This chain connects TRBV27 to TRBJ2-5, with D maybe TRBD2 (5 bases). Germline CDR1 reads MNHEY; CDR2 reads SMNVEV (reference sequence). V gave up 1 base and J gave up 5 bases, with 14 bases separating them. The CDR3 has 15 residues. The CDR3 sequence is CASSLWVGKAETQYF. CDR3 nucleotide sequence: TGTGCCAGCAGTTTATGGGTCGGGAAAGCGGAGACCCAGTACTTC.

This chain links TRBV10-3 with TRBJ2-7; TRBD1 agrees at 7 bases. Per germline, CDR1 ENHRY and CDR2 SYGVKD. The V segment lost 5 bases and the J segment 2 bases; nucleotides outside the gene matches: 3. The CDR3 is made up of 13 amino acids. For the CDR3, the DNA is TGTGCCATCAGTCGACAGGGCCCCTACGAGCAGTACTTC. Its translation is CAISRQGPYEQYF.

The chain couples TRBV5-1 to TRBJ1-3; D possibly corresponds to TRBD1 (5 bases). The CDR3 is 15 residues long. The germline V and J ends were trimmed by 0 bases and 3 bases, with 10 bases remaining between them. CDR1 and CDR2 (germline): SGHRS, YFSETQ. DNA for the CDR3: TGCGCCAGCAGCTTGGGCGGGGGAGATGGAAACACCATATATTTT. Its translation is CASSLGGGDGNTIYF.

The genes are TRBV18 and TRBJ2-7; D possibly corresponds to TRBD1 (5 bases). The CDR3 has 13 amino acids. Looked up from germline, CDR1 is KGHSH and CDR2 is LQKENI. The germline V and J ends were trimmed by 2 bases and 6 bases, with 11 bases remaining between them. The CDR3 protein is CASSPEQGAEQYF. The CDR3 DNA reads as TGTGCCAGCTCACCAGAGCAGGGTGCCGAGCAGTACTTC.

This CDR3 reads CASTRSHRASYEQYF. CDR3 nucleotide sequence: TGTGCCAGCACCAGGTCCCACAGAGCCTCCTACGAGCAGTACTTC. The chain joins TRBV28 to TRBJ2-7, with unresolved D. Germline CDR1 is MDHEN and CDR2 is SYDVKM. The CDR3 is 15 amino acids. V lost 7 bases and J lost 0, with 16 bases in between.

CDR3 sequence reads: CASSWTVSSGQFF. The CDR3 region has the DNA TGTGCCAGCAGTTGGACGGTTTCCTCCGGGCAGTTCTTC. J is TRBJ2-1 and V is TRBV28, with D unresolved. This CDR3 comprises 13 residues. From germline, CDR1 is MDHEN and CDR2 SYDVKM. V was shortened by 4 bases and J by 12 bases, with 16 bases between the two germline ends.

The chain couples TRBV11-2 to TRBJ2-1; the D call may be TRBD1 or TRBD2 (5 bases each). CDR1 is SGHAT, CDR2 FQNNGV, per germline. Trimming shortened V by 5 bases and J by 4 bases, and 18 bases separated the two germline ends. This CDR3 is 16 amino acids long. The CDR3: CASSLRGASTYNEQFF. The CDR3 coding sequence is TGTGCCAGCAGCCTGAGGGGAGCCAGCACGTACAATGAGCAGTTCTTC.